The present entry profiles one TCR beta chain with its context. Its antigen is currently unknown. This sample stems from a study of CD8 T cells in ankylosing spondylitis. Study conclusions and caveats: Those disease-linked clones were CD8+; they were also relatively rare in peripheral blood. According to the report, clones linked to the disease were significantly enriched in matched synovial fluid samples taken from ankylosing spondylitis patients.

TCRdb ran MiXCR on the 5' RACE reads and lists one entry per CDR3 protein. The table has approximately 250,000 distinct CDR3 sequences, more than 20% seen once; the top ten hold more than 0.6%. Sequencing input: blood, either unsorted or a sorted T cell fraction (not recorded which). The TCR was taken from a male donor with ankylosing spondylitis or in good health (not recorded which).

The chain's CDR3 is CSVAWQSSYEQYF. DNA for the CDR3: TGCAGCGTTGCTTGGCAGAGCTCCTACGAGCAGTACTTC. The chain is built from TRBV29-1 and TRBJ2-7; D ambiguous. The germline V gene encodes CDR1 SQVTM and CDR2 ANQGSEA. The CDR3 is made up of 13 amino acids. The ends were cut back, 4 bases at V and 0 bases at J, with 10 bases in the middle.